This T cell receptor beta chain comes out of a study of blood T cell repertoires in COVID-19. Overall study: Both acute and convalescent COVID-19 samples were obtained from the United States, Italy and Spain. PBMCs, B-cell-depleted T cells, or T cells were the source of the cDNA or gDNA that made up the material.

In the original workflow: Estimates of nucleated cell counts were drawn from the amplification of reference gene primers. Only in-frame clones appear in the TCRdb table, and some are missing; sequencing was by immunoSEQ multiplex PCR. Clone size and V and J calls were adopted from that table, with D and trimming inferred from the DNA. Here the sample spans 150,000 to 200,000 clones, 80% to 90% being singletons. The CDR3 runs 15 residues. CDR1 is SGHTA, CDR2 FQGNSA, per germline. J was trimmed by 3 bases and V by 0 bases; bases with no gene match: 3. The sample consisted of peripheral blood. This sequence was found in a man aged 35 to 55 with acute or convalescent COVID-19. This rearrangement joins TRBV7-2 to TRBJ2-3, with 7 bases identical to TRBD2. CDR3 in amino acids: CASSLAGGSTDTQYF. CDR3 nucleotides: TGTGCCAGCAGCTTAGCGGGGGGGTCGACAGATACGCAGTATTTT. Looking up the rest from reference TRBV7-2 and TRBJ2-3 gives the full variable domain: GAGVSQSPSNKVTEKGKDVELRCDPISGHTALYWYRQSLGQGLEFLIYFQGNSAPDKSGLPSDRFSAERTGGSVSTLTIQRTQQEDSAVYLCASSLAGGSTDTQYFGPGTRLTVL.